This T cell receptor beta chain was captured by sequencing in a study of T cell changes during pregnancy in multiple sclerosis. The trim removed 9 bases at V and 7 bases at J, leaving 8 bases unmatched. The CDR3 sequence is 13 residues long. CDR1 is ENHRY, CDR2 SYGVKD, per germline. The table came from immunoSEQ multiplex PCR; TCRdb's copy has only in-frame clones and leaves some out. The table has tens of thousands of clones, around 90% seen once. This sequence was found in a female donor with multiple sclerosis, enrolled in a pregnancy study. The sample here was CD8+ T cells from peripheral blood mononuclear cells, taken before pregnancy. This chain links TRBV10-3 with TRBJ2-7, with TRBD1 matching over 11 bases. The CDR3 protein is CAILGQGGREQYF. For the CDR3, the DNA is TGTGCCATACTGGGACAGGGGGGGAGAGAGCAGTACTTC.